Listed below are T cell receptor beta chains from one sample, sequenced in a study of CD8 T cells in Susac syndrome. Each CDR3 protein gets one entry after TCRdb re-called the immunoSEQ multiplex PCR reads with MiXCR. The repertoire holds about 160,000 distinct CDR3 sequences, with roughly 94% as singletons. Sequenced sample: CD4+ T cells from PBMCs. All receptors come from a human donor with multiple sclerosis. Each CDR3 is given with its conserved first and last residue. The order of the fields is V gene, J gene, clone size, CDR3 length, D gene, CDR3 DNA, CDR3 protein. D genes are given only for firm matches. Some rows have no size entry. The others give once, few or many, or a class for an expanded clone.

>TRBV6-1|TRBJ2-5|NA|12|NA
TGTGCCGTTAACCGCAGGGGAGAGACCCAGTACTTC
CAVNRRGETQYF
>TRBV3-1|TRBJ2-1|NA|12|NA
TGTGCCAGCAGCTTCGGAGGGGATGAGCAGTTCTTC
CASSFGGDEQFF
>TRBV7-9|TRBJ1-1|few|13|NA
TGTGCCAGCAGCCAAGAGTGGAACACTGAAGCTTTCTTT
CASSQEWNTEAFF
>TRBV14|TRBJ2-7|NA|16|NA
TGTGCCAGCAGCCAAGCCCTTACCGGGCACTCCTACGAGCAGTACTTC
CASSQALTGHSYEQYF
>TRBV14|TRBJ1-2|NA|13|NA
TGTGCCAGCAGCCGGGCCAGGCTCTATGGCTACACCTTC
CASSRARLYGYTF
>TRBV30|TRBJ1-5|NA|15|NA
TGTGCCTGGAGTGTACGGGGACATAGCGACCAGCCCCAGCATTTT
CAWSVRGHSDQPQHF
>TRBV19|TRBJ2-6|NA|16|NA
TGTGCCAGTAGTTCTAGTGCGCTTTCTGGGGCCAACGTCCTGACTTTC
CASSSSALSGANVLTF
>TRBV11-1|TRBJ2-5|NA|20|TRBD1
TGTGCCAGCAGCTACTCCGGGACAGCTCCTCAGGGGTTTTCTCAAGAGACCCAGTACTTC
CASSYSGTAPQGFSQETQYF
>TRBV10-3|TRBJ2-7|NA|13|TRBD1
TGTGCCATCATGGGACAGGGGGCAAACGAGCAGTACTTC
CAIMGQGANEQYF
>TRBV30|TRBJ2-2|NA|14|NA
TGTGCCTGTCCTTACGCCCCGAACACCGGGGAGCTGTTTTTT
CACPYAPNTGELFF
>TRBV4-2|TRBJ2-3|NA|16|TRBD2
TGTGCCAGCAGCCAGACTAGCGGGAGGGCCTCAGGTACGCAGTATTTT
CASSQTSGRASGTQYF
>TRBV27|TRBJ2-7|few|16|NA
TGTGCCAGCAGTTTAGTCCGGGGGGCCCCCGAAAACGAGCAGTACTTC
CASSLVRGAPENEQYF
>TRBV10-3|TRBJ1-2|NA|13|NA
TGTGCCATCAGTGAATGGGAGGGATATGGCTACACCTTC
CAISEWEGYGYTF
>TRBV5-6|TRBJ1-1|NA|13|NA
TGTGCCAGCAGCTTGGCAGGGAAGATTGAAGCTTTCTTT
CASSLAGKIEAFF
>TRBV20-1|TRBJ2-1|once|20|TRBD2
TGCAGTGCTAGAGGTGGGGGAGCTAGCGGGACCCGCGGGGGCTACAATGAGCAGTTCTTC
CSARGGGASGTRGGYNEQFF
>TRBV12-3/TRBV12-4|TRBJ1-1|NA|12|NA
TGTGCCAGCAGTTATGGGACGATAGAAGCTTTCTTT
CASSYGTIEAFF
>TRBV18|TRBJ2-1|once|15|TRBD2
TGTGCCAGCTCCCCGACTAGCTTTTCCTACAATGAGCAGTTCTTC
CASSPTSFSYNEQFF
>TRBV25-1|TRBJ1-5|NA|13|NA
TGTGCCAGCAGTGAAAGGGAGGCTCAGCCCCAGCATTTT
CASSEREAQPQHF
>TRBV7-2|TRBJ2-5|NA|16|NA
TGTGCCAGCAGCAAAGAGGACGAGCGGGCCCAAGAGACCCAGTACTTC
CASSKEDERAQETQYF
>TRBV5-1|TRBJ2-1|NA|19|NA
TGCGCCAGCAGCTTGGGCCGAGGACTCCAAACCCGCATTGACAATGAGCAGTTCTTC
CASSLGRGLQTRIDNEQFF
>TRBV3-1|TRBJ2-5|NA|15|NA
TGTGCCAGCAAGTTCGGTAGCGTCGGACAAGAGACCCAGTACTTC
CASKFGSVGQETQYF
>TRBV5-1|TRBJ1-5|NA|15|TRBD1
TGCGCCAGCAGCCTATTGGGACAGAGCAATCAGCCCCAGCATTTT
CASSLLGQSNQPQHF
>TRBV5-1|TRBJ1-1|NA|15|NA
TGCGCCAGCAGCCCTCGGGCAGGGTCTAGCACTGAAGCTTTCTTT
CASSPRAGSSTEAFF
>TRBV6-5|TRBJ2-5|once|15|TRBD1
TGTGCCAGCAGACCCGACAGGGGCCCCCAAGAGACCCAGTACTTC
CASRPDRGPQETQYF
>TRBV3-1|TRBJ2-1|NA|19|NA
TGTGCCAGCAGCCTCGGCCTTTCCGGGGAAACGAGCTCCTACAATGAGCAGTTCTTC
CASSLGLSGETSSYNEQFF
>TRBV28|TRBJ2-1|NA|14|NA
TGTGCCAGCAGACCCCCGGTATCCTACAATGAGCAGTTCTTC
CASRPPVSYNEQFF
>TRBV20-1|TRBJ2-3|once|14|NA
TGCAGTGCTAGTCAGGGTGGGTCCTCAGATACGCAGTATTTT
CSASQGGSSDTQYF
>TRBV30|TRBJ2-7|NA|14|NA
TGTGCCTGGAGGTCAAGCGGAAGCTCCTACGAGCAGTACTTC
CAWRSSGSSYEQYF
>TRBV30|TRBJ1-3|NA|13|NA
TGTGCCTGGAGTCCAGGGCCTGGAAACACCATATATTTT
CAWSPGPGNTIYF